This T cell receptor (beta chain) was recovered during a study of T cell repertoires in cytomegalovirus infection. Study as a whole: It can be stated that public TCR beta signatures indicated CMV infection as well as a matching HLA type. Broader study findings: The cumulative frequency of public TCR beta families distinguished individuals who carried CMV together with the relevant HLA.

TCRdb passed the reads through MiXCR, listing each CDR3 protein once. The table includes some 220,000 distinct CDR3 sequences, around 12% detected once. CDR1 SQVTM and CDR2 ANQGSEA come from the germline V gene. The CDR3 runs to 11 residues. With V trimmed by 7 bases and J by 6 bases, 2 bases remained unmatched. This clonotype was recorded a few times. Its antigen remains unknown. The sequenced sample consisted of PBMCs. The rearrangement uses TRBV29-1 and TRBJ2-4; 8 bases map to TRBD1. The TCR was taken from a human donor in good health (CMV status not recorded). Some clones in this sample may be carry-over from other donors' samples. The DNA of the CDR3 is TGCAGCGCAGGGGGCGCAAACATTCAGTACTTC. Residues: CSAGGANIQYF.